The next 28 T cell receptor beta chains were all read from a single sample in a study of shared clonotypes between healthy human individuals. Sequenced by immunoSEQ multiplex PCR; TCRdb stores in-frame clones only, minus some. The table records about 2.4 million clones, 90% to 95% of them present only once. Sequencing was performed on naive CD4+ T cells sorted from blood. Subset specified: CD45RA+ positively selected. These receptors originate from a man aged 18-30 years in good health.

This clone was seen a single time. The chain uses TRBV2 and TRBJ2-5; TRBD2 might be the D (5 bases). The assigned J gene may be wrong: the sequence end matches TRBJ2-7 better. This CDR3 contains 12 residues. Germline V gene data show CDR1 as SNHLY and CDR2 as FYNNEI. CDR3 coding DNA: TGTGCCAGCAGACAGACTAATCTCGAGCAGTACTTC. As protein: CASRQTNLEQYF.

The chain joins TRBV10-3 to TRBJ2-7; 11 bases are shared with TRBD1. The V segment lost 4 bases and the J segment 6 bases; nucleotides outside the gene matches: 5. Per the germline V gene, CDR1 is ENHRY and CDR2 is SYGVKD. The CDR3 length is 14 residues. Here the CDR3 DNA reads TGTGCCATCAGTGGGGACAGGGGGGTCGGCGAGCAGTACTTC. It translates to CAISGDRGVGEQYF.

The J gene is TRBJ2-7, the V gene TRBV6-5; 10 nucleotides match TRBD2. Germline CDR1 MNHEY, CDR2 SVGAGI. The CDR3 has 13 residues. Trimming cost V 10 bases and J 1 base; bases outside gene matches: 4. The CDR3 reads CATLTSGSYEQYF. The DNA for the CDR3 is TGTGCCACCCTGACTAGCGGGTCCTACGAGCAGTACTTC.

The chain employs TRBV6-1 and TRBJ1-6, with unresolved D. In germline, CDR1 is MNHNS, CDR2 SASEGT. V was cut by 6 bases and J by 11 bases, with 11 bases left in between. The CDR3 runs 12 residues. Here the CDR3 reads CASSLWSPPLHF. As DNA, the CDR3 is TGTGCCAGCAGCCTTTGGAGTCCACCCCTCCACTTT.

V is TRBV5-1 and J is TRBJ2-5; D is ambiguous. This CDR3 is 14 amino acids long. Germline loops: CDR1 SGHRS, CDR2 YFSETQ. V gave up 3 bases and J gave up 2 bases, with 11 bases separating them. The CDR3: CASSSQKLQETQYF. CDR3 nucleotide sequence: TGCGCCAGCAGCTCACAGAAATTACAAGAGACCCAGTACTTC.

V gene TRBV6-6 combines with J gene TRBJ2-2; D call uncertain. CDR3 length: 15 amino acids. V lost 5 bases to trimming and J lost 1 base, with 11 bases between them. From germline, CDR1 is MNHNY and CDR2 SVGAGI (reference sequence). The chain's CDR3 is CASSRPGQNTGELFF. The DNA for the CDR3 is TGTGCCAGCAGTAGACCGGGCCAGAACACCGGGGAGCTGTTTTTT.

The sample holds a few counts of this clone. The genes are TRBV7-3 and TRBJ2-7; TRBD2 aligns across 12 bases. The CDR3 is 14 amino acids. Unmatched junction bases numbered 5, after V lost 4 bases and J lost 7 bases. CDR1 is SGHTA, CDR2 FQGTGA, per germline. CDR3 in amino acids: CASSSSGGANEQYF. The CDR3 bases are TGTGCCAGCAGCTCTAGCGGGGGGGCCAATGAGCAGTACTTC.

This rearrangement joins TRBV6-5 to TRBJ2-2; the match to TRBD1 covers 9 bases. V gave up 9 bases and J gave up 4 bases; unmatched junction bases: 6. The CDR3 runs to 14 residues. Germline values: CDR1 MNHEY, CDR2 SVGAGI. The chain's CDR3 is CASMATGGTGELFF. DNA of the CDR3: TGTGCCAGTATGGCGACAGGGGGCACCGGGGAGCTGTTTTTT.

The chain has TRBV30 and TRBJ1-6; D ambiguous. Trimming took 1 base from V and 9 from J, leaving 13 bases between them. The CDR3 totals 14 residues. Germline CDR1 reads GTSNPN; CDR2 reads SVGIG (reference sequence). Here the CDR3 reads CAWSGMGLSSPLHF. The CDR3 bases are TGTGCCTGGAGTGGGATGGGCCTTAGTTCACCCCTCCACTTT.

The chain uses TRBV5-1 and TRBJ2-6, with D perhaps TRBD1 (6 bases). Deletions cut 4 bases from V and 2 bases from J, with 13 bases between. This CDR3 comprises 16 residues. CDR1 is SGHRS and CDR2 is YFSETQ in the germline V gene. The CDR3 protein is CASSTTGKAGANVLTF. The CDR3 nucleotides read TGCGCCAGCAGCACCACAGGGAAGGCTGGGGCCAACGTCCTGACTTTC.

This rearrangement joins TRBV6-5 to TRBJ1-6, with D unresolved. CDR3 length: 16 residues. The germline CDR1 and CDR2 sequences are MNHEY and SVGAGI. V lost 2 bases and J lost 5, with 13 bases in between. Here the CDR3 reads CASSYAGVWDNSPLHF. The CDR3 DNA reads as TGTGCCAGCAGTTACGCCGGGGTTTGGGATAATTCACCCCTCCACTTT.

V usage is TRBV4-1 and J usage is TRBJ1-1, with D hard to call. Germline loops: CDR1 MGHRA, CDR2 YSYEKL. This CDR3 region has 15 residues. The V end was cut by 0 bases, the J end by 2 bases, with 10 bases between. The CDR3 DNA reads as TGCGCCAGCAGCCAAGACCCTCGGACCAACACTGAAGCTTTCTTT. Protein product: CASSQDPRTNTEAFF.

The chain links TRBV25-1 to TRBJ2-5; no firm D call. The CDR3 is 15 amino acids. Per the germline V gene, CDR1 is MGHDK and CDR2 is SYGVNS. V was clipped by 2 bases and J by 1 base, with 11 bases between them. DNA of the CDR3: TGTGCCAGCAGTGAACCAAGGCAGTTCCAAGAGACCCAGTACTTC. This encodes CASSEPRQFQETQYF.

The chain recombines TRBV6-1 with TRBJ2-2, with D tentatively TRBD1 or TRBD2 (5 bases each). The CDR3 runs 16 residues. Between the trimmed V and J ends, which lost 1 base and 5 bases, there was a span of 14 bases. Germline CDR1 reads MNHNS; CDR2 reads SASEGT. CDR3: CASSEGSRGPTGELFF. The CDR3 DNA reads TGTGCCAGCAGTGAAGGTTCTCGGGGACCAACCGGGGAGCTGTTTTTT.

The rearrangement joins TRBV15 to TRBJ2-5; the match to TRBD1 covers 8 bases. Germline trimming cut 3 bases from V and 5 bases from J; bases unmatched to any gene: 11. The germline gives CDR1 LNHNV, CDR2 YYDKDF (reference sequence). CDR3 length: 16 residues. The CDR3 DNA follows: TGTGCCACCAGCAGCCTATCGCAGGGGGCCGGGGAGACCCAGTACTTC. It specifies CATSSLSQGAGETQYF. The variable domain in full, completed from reference TRBV15 and TRBJ2-5, reads DAMVIQNPRYQVTQFGKPVTLSCSQTLNHNVMYWYQQKSSQAPKLLFHYYDKDFNNEADTPDNFQSRRPNTSFCFLDIRSPGLGDTAMYLCATSSLSQGAGETQYFGPGTRLLVL.

The chain has TRBV5-1 and TRBJ2-3, with 10 bases fitting TRBD2. V trimming: 0 bases; J trimming: 6 bases; junction bases outside the gene matches: 13. Germline V lookup: CDR1 SGHRS, CDR2 YFSETQ. The CDR3 totals 18 residues. The DNA for the CDR3 is TGCGCCAGCAGCTTGGCCGATGCTAGCGGGGGCCCCCGGGATACGCAGTATTTT. Translating gives CASSLADASGGPRDTQYF.

The rearrangement joins TRBV10-1 to TRBJ2-5; 8 nucleotides agree with TRBD1. Per germline, CDR1 WNHNN and CDR2 SYGVQD (reference sequence). This CDR3 comprises 13 residues. V was clipped by 6 bases and J by 4 bases; unmatched bases: 4. CDR3 residues: CASRTGDGETQYF. The CDR3 DNA reads as TGCGCCAGCAGGACAGGGGACGGAGAGACCCAGTACTTC.

The rearrangement uses TRBV11-2 and TRBJ2-5, with TRBD1 matching 8 bases. V shed 1 base and J 2 bases; nucleotides not matched to a gene: 12. CDR3 size: 18 residues. Germline-derived CDR1 and CDR2 are SGHAT and FQNNGV. The DNA for the CDR3 is TGTGCCAGCAGCTTAGGTCGAGGGACAGGAGGGAATCAAGAGACCCAGTACTTC. This codes for CASSLGRGTGGNQETQYF.

The rearrangement links TRBV6-5 to TRBJ2-7; D gene uncertain. Germline V CDR1 and CDR2: MNHEY, SVGAGI. Trimming left V 2 bases short and J 2 bases short, with 7 bases between. The CDR3 contains 13 residues. The CDR3 sequence is CASSYGVAYEQYF. CDR3 nucleotides: TGTGCCAGCAGTTACGGGGTGGCCTACGAGCAGTACTTC.

This chain links TRBV4-3 with TRBJ1-4; D remains unclear. The germline CDR1 and CDR2 sequences are LGHNA and YSLEER. Between the trimmed V and J ends, which lost 4 bases and 5 bases, there was a span of 14 bases. This CDR3 has 15 residues. The CDR3 region is CASSRLTSRNEKLFF. CDR3 nucleotides: TGCGCCAGCAGCCGATTAACGAGCCGAAATGAAAAACTGTTTTTT.

This clone was detected only once. The chain combines TRBV4-1 with TRBJ2-3; TRBD2 matches 7 bases. The CDR3 length is 17 residues. CDR1 is MGHRA, CDR2 YSYEKL, per germline. The ends lost 5 bases at V and 4 bases at J; junction bases unmatched: 15. CDR3 sequence reads: CASSLDYSGGKADTQYF. For the CDR3, the DNA is TGCGCCAGCAGCTTAGATTACTCCGGGGGGAAGGCAGATACGCAGTATTTT.

The chain couples TRBV5-1 to TRBJ1-3, with 7 nucleotides matching TRBD1. The CDR3 runs 15 residues. CDR1 is SGHRS and CDR2 is YFSETQ in the germline V gene. V lost 4 bases and J lost 4; bases outside the gene matches: 8. The chain's CDR3 is CASSVSQGGGNTIYF. For the CDR3, the DNA is TGCGCCAGCAGCGTATCTCAGGGGGGAGGAAACACCATATATTTT.

In its sample, this clone was seen once. The chain is built from TRBV7-2 and TRBJ2-7; 12 bases are shared with TRBD2. Unmatched junction bases numbered 7, after V lost 5 bases and J lost 5 bases. This CDR3 contains 15 residues. Germline CDR1 and CDR2: SGHTA and FQGNSA. The CDR3 DNA is TGTGCCAGCAGCGAACGACTAGCGGGAGAGGACGAGCAGTACTTC. It encodes CASSERLAGEDEQYF.

CDR3 in amino acids: CASSQRSSGVSYNEQFF. The CDR3 DNA reads as TGTGCCAGCAGCCAACGGTCTAGCGGGGTTTCCTACAATGAGCAGTTCTTC. The V call is TRBV7-9, the J call TRBJ2-1, with 9 bases matching TRBD2. Germline V gene data show CDR1 as SEHNR and CDR2 as FQNEAQ (reference sequence). The J segment lost 1 base and the V segment lost 5 bases, leaving 9 bases of the junction unmatched. The CDR3 consists of 17 residues. The whole variable domain, filled in from reference TRBV7-9 and TRBJ2-1, reads DTGVSQNPRHKITKRGQNVTFRCDPISEHNRLYWYRQTLGQGPEFLTYFQNEAQLEKSRLLSDRFSAERPKGSFSTLEIQRTEQGDSAMYLCASSQRSSGVSYNEQFFGPGTRLTVL.

J is TRBJ2-3 and V is TRBV19, with D perhaps assigned TRBD1 or TRBD2 (5 bases each). Trimming stripped 6 bases from V and 3 bases from J, with 10 bases between. Germline values: CDR1 LNHDA, CDR2 SQIVND (reference sequence). The CDR3 length is 13 residues. Here the CDR3 reads CASSRGRTDTQYF. The DNA for the CDR3 is TGTGCCAGTAGCCGGGGACGAACAGATACGCAGTATTTT.

Comment on this clone: Within the sample, other DNA sequences also encode this same CDR3. The chain links TRBV29-1 to TRBJ1-1, with D unresolved. CDR3 length equals 10 residues. From germline, CDR1 is SQVTM and CDR2 ANQGSEA. Trimming stripped 7 bases from V and 1 base from J, with 4 bases between. This chain's CDR3 is CSGANTEAFF. The DNA for the CDR3 is TGCAGCGGGGCGAACACTGAAGCTTTCTTT.

The V and J genes are TRBV5-8 and TRBJ2-7, with 7 bases matching TRBD1. This CDR3 region has 15 residues. V lost 4 bases and J lost 0; bases outside the gene matches: 7. Germline loops: CDR1 SGHTS, CDR2 YDEGEE. The CDR3 here is CASSPRTGLSYEQYF. Here the CDR3 DNA reads TGTGCCAGCAGCCCGAGGACAGGCCTCTCCTACGAGCAGTACTTC.

The rearrangement links TRBV7-9 to TRBJ1-2; unclear D gene. The CDR3 spans 16 residues. Trimming cost V 5 bases and J 0 bases, with 16 bases left between them. CDR1 and CDR2 (germline): SEHNR, FQNEAQ (reference sequence). The CDR3 region is CASSADRAPANYGYTF. As DNA, the CDR3 is TGTGCCAGCAGCGCAGACCGGGCGCCGGCTAACTATGGCTACACCTTC.